This passage covers 15 T cell receptor beta chains from one sample sequenced in a study of identical twins. TCRdb re-analysed the 5' RACE reads in MiXCR, keeping a single row per CDR3 protein. The repertoire holds about 210,000 distinct CDR3 sequences, with approximately 9% as singletons. The sample consisted of memory (CD45RO+) T cells sorted from blood. Receptors were obtained from a woman aged 18-29 years in good health.

This clonotype was recorded at least ten times. The chain links TRBV20-1 to TRBJ2-3, with D possibly matching TRBD2 (5 bases). The V gene lost 0 bases and the J gene lost 0 bases, with 13 bases spanning the gap. The CDR3 is made up of 16 amino acids. In germline, CDR1 is DFQATT, CDR2 SNEGSKA (reference sequence). DNA for the CDR3: TGCAGTGCTAGAGATTTACAGCGGACTAGCACAGATACGCAGTATTTT. Amino acids: CSARDLQRTSTDTQYF.

V usage is TRBV18 and J usage is TRBJ2-5; D remains ambiguous. Germline-derived CDR1 and CDR2 are KGHSH and LQKENI. The CDR3 runs 12 residues. The V end lost 8 bases, the J end lost 2 bases, and 9 bases lay between the germline ends. CDR3 nucleotides: TGTGCCAGCCGGGCAGCACAAGAGACCCAGTACTTC. Translated: CASRAAQETQYF.

The chain employs TRBV25-1 and TRBJ2-1; D is possibly TRBD2 (6 bases). From germline, CDR1 is MGHDK and CDR2 SYGVNS. The CDR3 is 16 residues long. V lost 4 bases and J lost 6, with 19 bases in between. CDR3 residues: CASSAYSGTSVNEQFF. The CDR3 coding sequence is TGTGCCAGCAGTGCGTACTCAGGGACTTCGGTCAATGAGCAGTTCTTC.

The rearrangement uses TRBV2 and TRBJ1-4, with 7 positions matching TRBD1. Per the germline V gene, CDR1 is SNHLY and CDR2 is FYNNEI. V shed 8 bases and J 2 bases; nucleotides not matched to a gene: 5. The CDR3 sequence is 14 residues long. CDR3 sequence: CASSSGQTNEKLFF. CDR3 nucleotide sequence: TGTGCCAGCTCTTCGGGACAGACTAATGAAAAACTGTTTTTT.

The gene calls are TRBV5-1 and TRBJ2-7; 13 nucleotides match TRBD2. Germline lookup yields CDR1 SGHRS and CDR2 YFSETQ. Losses at the gene ends were 4 bases for V and 4 bases for J; bases not matched to a gene: 8. CDR3 length: 16 residues. This CDR3 is CASSRGLAGSTYEQYF. CDR3 sequence (DNA): TGCGCCAGCAGCCGGGGACTAGCGGGGTCGACATACGAGCAGTACTTC.

V is TRBV20-1 and J is TRBJ1-1, with D possibly TRBD1 on 5 matching bases. CDR3 length: 12 residues. Germline V gene sequence: CDR1 DFQATT, CDR2 SNEGSKA (reference sequence). The CDR3 spells CSIRQPNTEAFF. CDR3 DNA sequence: TGCAGCATTAGACAGCCGAACACTGAAGCTTTCTTT.

This chain connects TRBV10-2 to TRBJ2-2; D remains unclear. V lost 1 base and J 0 bases, leaving 6 bases between the germline ends. The CDR3 spans 15 residues. CDR1 and CDR2 (germline): WSHSY, SAAADI. CDR3 sequence (DNA): TGCGCCAGCAGTGAGTGGCGTTCGAACACCGGGGAGCTGTTTTTT. The encoded protein is CASSEWRSNTGELFF.

The table lists this clonotype with many counts. This chain uses TRBV7-9 with TRBJ2-6, with a tentative D call TRBD1 (5 bases). The germline V and J ends were trimmed by 5 bases and 0 bases, with 8 bases remaining between them. Germline CDR1 reads SEHNR; CDR2 reads FQNEAQ (reference sequence). This CDR3 is 15 amino acids long. For the CDR3, the DNA is TGTGCCAGCAGCCTAACAGGCTCTGGGGCCAACGTCCTGACTTTC. Its translation: CASSLTGSGANVLTF.

The rearrangement links TRBV20-1 to TRBJ2-7; 7 bases map to TRBD2. J lost 3 bases, V lost 3 bases, and 5 bases had no gene match. Germline CDR1 is DFQATT and CDR2 is SNEGSKA (reference sequence). The CDR3 runs to 13 residues. The chain's CDR3 is CSARVGRGYEQYF. CDR3 sequence (DNA): TGCAGTGCTAGGGTAGGGAGGGGCTACGAGCAGTACTTC.

The J gene is TRBJ1-6, the V gene TRBV18; 7 nucleotides agree with TRBD1. The CDR3 is made up of 15 amino acids. The germline CDR1 and CDR2 sequences are KGHSH and LQKENI. The junction had 3 bases not matched to a gene; V was cut back by 2 bases and J by 5 bases. CDR3 sequence reads: CASSPSGGNNSPLHF. The CDR3 nucleotides are TGTGCCAGCTCACCATCAGGGGGAAATAATTCACCCCTCCACTTT.

The sample holds many counts of this clonotype. The chain employs TRBV6-2 or TRBV6-3 and TRBJ2-3; TRBD2 is a possible D gene (6 bases). Germline V lookup: CDR1 MNHEY, CDR2 SVGEGT. Trimming pared 5 bases from V and 2 bases from J, leaving 17 bases between. The CDR3 runs 16 residues. CDR3 sequence: CASSRSSVLYTDTQYF. CDR3 DNA: TGTGCCAGCAGTAGGTCTAGCGTACTGTACACAGATACGCAGTATTTT.

This chain links TRBV30 with TRBJ2-5; D is uncertain. This CDR3 has 12 amino acids. Germline CDR1 reads GTSNPN; CDR2 reads SVGIG (reference sequence). The germline V and J ends were trimmed by 0 bases and 5 bases, with 7 bases remaining between them. As DNA, the CDR3 is TGTGCCTGGAGTGTAAAGGGTGAGACCCAGTACTTC. Its translation is CAWSVKGETQYF.

CDR3: CASKPGTSGSRLSETQYF. The DNA for the CDR3 is TGCGCCAGCAAACCCGGGACTAGCGGGAGCAGGTTGTCGGAGACCCAGTACTTC. The V and J genes are TRBV5-1 and TRBJ2-5; TRBD2 matches at 14 bases. The trim removed 6 bases at V and 5 bases at J, leaving 15 bases unmatched. The V gene's germline CDR1 is SGHRS and CDR2 YFSETQ. The CDR3 is 18 residues long.

The chain joins TRBV6-1 to TRBJ2-6; D gene uncertain. Trimming took off 2 bases at V and 0 bases at J, with 5 bases between the two ends. CDR1 is MNHNS and CDR2 is SASEGT in the germline V gene. This CDR3 is built from 15 residues. CDR3 amino acids: CASSEISSGANVLTF. The DNA of the CDR3 is TGTGCCAGCAGTGAAATCAGCTCTGGGGCCAACGTCCTGACTTTC.

The genes are TRBV19 and TRBJ1-1; TRBD1 aligns across 8 bases. The CDR3 runs 15 residues. V lost 4 bases, J lost 2 bases, and 6 bases stayed unmatched. The germline V gene encodes CDR1 LNHDA and CDR2 SQIVND (reference sequence). This CDR3 is CASSRTGQANTEAFF. CDR3 nucleotides: TGTGCCAGTAGTAGAACGGGACAGGCAAACACTGAAGCTTTCTTT. Full variable domain (outside the CDR3, taken from reference TRBV19 and TRBJ1-1): DGGITQSPKYLFRKEGQNVTLSCEQNLNHDAMYWYRQDPGQGLRLIYYSQIVNDFQKGDIAEGYSVSREKKESFPLTVTSAQKNPTAFYLCASSRTGQANTEAFFGQGTRLTVV.